This TCR beta chain was recovered during a study of spatial heterogeneity in lung cancer. About the research overall: Counts of TCR transcripts in tumor regions correlated strongly with a matched bulk RNA-seq T cell module score. Raw reads showed each unique TCR and UMI combination turning up more than ten times on average.

Indicated time point: sample taken at primary tumor resection. TCRs were sequenced from unsorted whole RNA of tumor, nontumor lung or PBMC. One entry per CDR3 protein, called by TCRdb with MiXCR from the 5' RACE reads. The table has roughly 9,000 distinct CDR3 sequences, approximately 5.8% seen once. The V gene end was trimmed by 1 base and the J gene end by 4 bases; junction bases not matched to a gene: 5. The CDR3 totals 15 residues. Germline V CDR1 and CDR2: MDHEN, SYDVKM. Study-level findings and limits: Ubiquitous and regional nonsynonymous mutations were tracked by counts of ubiquitous and regional expanded TCRs, respectively. Expanded alpha and beta TCR counts within tumors tracked tumor mutation counts.

This clonotype was recorded at least ten times. Its antigen remains unidentified. Because this beta chain is a stray read in a library intended to capture alpha chains, its abundance should not be given much weight. The V gene is TRBV28, the J gene TRBJ1-1, with TRBD1 matching 8 bases. This receptor was obtained from a male donor with early-stage non-small cell lung cancer. The sequencing here drew on lung tumor tissue, taken at surgery. The CDR3 DNA follows: TGTGCCAGCAGTTTATCCCAGGGGGCGGGCACTGAAGCTTTCTTT. This sequence encodes CASSLSQGAGTEAFF.